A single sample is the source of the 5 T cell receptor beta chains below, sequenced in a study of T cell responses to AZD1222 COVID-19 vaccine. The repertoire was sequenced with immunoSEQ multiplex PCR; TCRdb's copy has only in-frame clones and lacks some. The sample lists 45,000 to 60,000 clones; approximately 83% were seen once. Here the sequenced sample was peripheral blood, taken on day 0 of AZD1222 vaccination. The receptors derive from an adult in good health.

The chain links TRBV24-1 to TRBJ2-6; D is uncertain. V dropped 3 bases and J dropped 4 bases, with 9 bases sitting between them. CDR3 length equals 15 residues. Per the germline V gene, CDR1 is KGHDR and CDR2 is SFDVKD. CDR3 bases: TGTGCCACCAGTGATGATGCTTCGGGGGCCAACGTCCTGACTTTC. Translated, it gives CATSDDASGANVLTF.

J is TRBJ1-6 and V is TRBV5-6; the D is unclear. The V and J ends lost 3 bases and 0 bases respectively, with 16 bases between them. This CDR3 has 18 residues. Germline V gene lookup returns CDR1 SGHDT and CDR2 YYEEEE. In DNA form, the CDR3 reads TGTGCCAGCAGCTACGGACCACTGGACGGCTCCTATAATTCACCCCTCCACTTT. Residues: CASSYGPLDGSYNSPLHF.

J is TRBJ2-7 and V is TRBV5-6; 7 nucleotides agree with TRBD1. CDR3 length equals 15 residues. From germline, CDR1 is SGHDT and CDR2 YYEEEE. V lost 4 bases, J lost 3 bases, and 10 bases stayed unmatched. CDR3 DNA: TGTGCCAGCAGCCGAAAACCAACAGGGGACTACGAGCAGTACTTC. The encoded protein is CASSRKPTGDYEQYF.

The CDR3 spells CASRGQGGTEAFF. The CDR3 region has the DNA TGTGCCAGTAGAGGACAGGGAGGGACTGAAGCTTTCTTT. V is TRBV9 and J is TRBJ1-1; 8 nucleotides line up with TRBD1. J gave up 5 bases and V 8 bases, and 8 bases lay outside the gene matches. CDR3 size: 13 residues. CDR1 and CDR2 (germline): SGDLS, YYNGEE.

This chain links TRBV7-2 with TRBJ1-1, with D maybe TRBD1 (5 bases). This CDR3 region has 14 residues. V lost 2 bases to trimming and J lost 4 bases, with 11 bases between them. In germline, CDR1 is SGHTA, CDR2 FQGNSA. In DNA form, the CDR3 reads TGTGCCAGCAGCTTAACTGCAGGGAGCACTGAAGCTTTCTTT. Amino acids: CASSLTAGSTEAFF. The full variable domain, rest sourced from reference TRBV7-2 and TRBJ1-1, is GAGVSQSPSNKVTEKGKDVELRCDPISGHTALYWYRQSLGQGLEFLIYFQGNSAPDKSGLPSDRFSAERTGGSVSTLTIQRTQQEDSAVYLCASSLTAGSTEAFFGQGTRLTVV.